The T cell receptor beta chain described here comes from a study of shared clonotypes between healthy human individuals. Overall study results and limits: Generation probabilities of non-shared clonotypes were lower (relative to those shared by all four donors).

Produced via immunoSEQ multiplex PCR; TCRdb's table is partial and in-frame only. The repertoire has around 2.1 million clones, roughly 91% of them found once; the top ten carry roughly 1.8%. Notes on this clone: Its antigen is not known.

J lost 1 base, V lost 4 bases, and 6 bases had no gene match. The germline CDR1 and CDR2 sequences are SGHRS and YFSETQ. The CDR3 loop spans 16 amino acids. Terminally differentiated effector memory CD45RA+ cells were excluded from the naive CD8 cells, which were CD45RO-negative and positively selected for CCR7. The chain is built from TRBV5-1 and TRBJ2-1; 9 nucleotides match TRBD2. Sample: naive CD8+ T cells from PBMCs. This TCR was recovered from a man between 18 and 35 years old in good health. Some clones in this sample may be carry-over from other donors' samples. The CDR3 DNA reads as TGCGCCAGCAGCCTTAGCGGGAGTATATCCTACAATGAGCAGTTCTTC. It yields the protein CASSLSGSISYNEQFF. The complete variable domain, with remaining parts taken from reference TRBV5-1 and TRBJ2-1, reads KAGVTQTPRYLIKTRGQQVTLSCSPISGHRSVSWYQQTPGQGLQFLFEYFSETQRNKGNFPGRFSGRQFSNSRSEMNVSTLELGDSALYLCASSLSGSISYNEQFFGPGTRLTVL.